A selection of T cell receptor beta chains follows, all from one sample in a study of blood T cells in healthy people across ages. A single record per CDR3 protein comes from TCRdb applying MiXCR to the 5' RACE reads. The data show around 850,000 distinct CDR3 sequences, 30% to 45% seen once. Sequenced material: blood. The receptor source for this set is a man younger than 30 in good health. The CDR3 runs from the conserved cysteine through the conserved F or W. Each record gives: D gene, J gene, V gene, clone size, CDR3 protein, CDR3 DNA. D genes are given only for firm matches. Expanded clones are given a class, and other clones once, few, many or no size at all.

NA,TRBJ1-6,TRBV6-6,NA,CASSYATGREDSPLHF,TGTGCCAGCAGTTACGCCACGGGACGTGAGGATTCACCCCTCCACTTT
TRBD2,TRBJ2-3,TRBV20-1,NA,CSARRTSGGATDTQYF,TGCAGTGCTAGGCGGACTAGCGGGGGGGCCACAGATACGCAGTATTTT
NA,TRBJ1-2,TRBV12-3/TRBV12-4,NA,CASSAPGRRGYIF,TGTGCCAGCAGTGCCCCCGGACGTCGAGGCTACATCTTC
NA,TRBJ1-2,TRBV6-5,NA,CVSGIYPGASNYGYTF,TGTGTCAGCGGAATTTATCCAGGGGCATCCAACTATGGCTACACCTTC
NA,TRBJ2-7,TRBV12-3/TRBV12-4,many,CASSLGFNEQYF,TGTGCCAGCAGTTTGGGGTTCAACGAGCAGTACTTC
NA,TRBJ2-7,TRBV14,NA,CASSQDLGRTYEQYF,TGTGCCAGCAGCCAAGATTTGGGACGGACCTACGAGCAGTACTTC
TRBD2,TRBJ2-3,TRBV7-9,NA,CASSADSSGEADTQYF,TGTGCCAGCAGCGCCGACTCTAGCGGGGAGGCAGATACGCAGTATTTT
NA,TRBJ2-7,TRBV5-1,NA,CASSGDPPRKNEQYF,TGCGCCAGCAGCGGGGACCCACCAAGGAAGAACGAGCAGTACTTC
TRBD1,TRBJ2-3,TRBV6-6,few,CASSLRDRGGTDTQYF,TGTGCCAGCAGTCTACGCGACAGGGGCGGGACAGATACGCAGTATTTT
NA,TRBJ2-3,TRBV2,few,CALKGLGDTQYF,TGTGCCCTCAAAGGACTGGGGGATACGCAGTATTTT
TRBD2,TRBJ2-3,TRBV7-2,few,CASSLMPGLASDTQYF,TGTGCCAGCAGCTTAATGCCGGGACTAGCGTCGGATACGCAGTATTTT
NA,TRBJ1-2,TRBV12-3/TRBV12-4,few,CASSPLRYGYTF,TGTGCCAGCAGTCCCCTCCGCTATGGCTACACCTTC